The 9 T cell receptor beta chains listed next were all sequenced from one sample in a study of blood T cell repertoires in COVID-19. Here immunoSEQ multiplex PCR was the method, and the copy in TCRdb shows in-frame clones only, minus some. The sample comprises 430,000 or so clones, roughly 90% of which are singletons, and less than 0.95% rests with the top ten. Sequencing input: peripheral blood. Source of these receptors: a young man with COVID-19, enrolled during active disease.

The V and J genes are TRBV30 and TRBJ2-2, with TRBD2 matching over 7 bases. The CDR3 has 16 amino acids. Looked up from germline, CDR1 is GTSNPN and CDR2 is SVGIG (reference sequence). V was clipped by 2 bases and J by 6 bases; unmatched bases: 12. CDR3 in amino acids: CAWSSRREGLPGELFF. In nucleotides, the CDR3 is TGTGCCTGGAGTTCACGGAGGGAGGGCCTTCCCGGGGAGCTGTTTTTT. The complete variable domain, with remaining parts taken from reference TRBV30 and TRBJ2-2, reads SQTIHQWPATLVQPVGSPLSLECTVEGTSNPNLYWYRQAAGRGLQLLFYSVGIGQISSEVPQNLSASRPQDRQFILSSKKLLLSDSGFYLCAWSSRREGLPGELFFGEGSRLTVL.

The chain couples TRBV4-2 to TRBJ2-1; 11 bases agree with TRBD2. This CDR3 is built from 19 residues. V dropped 0 bases and J dropped 6; count of bases not matched to a gene: 13. CDR1 and CDR2 from the germline V gene are LGHNA and YNFKEQ. This CDR3 is CASSQEISGRAGPGNEQFF. Here the CDR3 DNA reads TGTGCCAGCAGCCAAGAGATTAGCGGGAGGGCCGGTCCCGGCAATGAGCAGTTCTTC.

This clone was found once. The chain recombines TRBV2 with TRBJ2-1, with 7 bases aligning to TRBD1. Germline CDR1 and CDR2: SNHLY and FYNNEI. Losses at the gene ends were 5 bases for V and 9 bases for J; bases not matched to a gene: 4. This CDR3 spans 12 amino acids. The CDR3 nucleotides read TGTGCCAGCAGTAACAGGGGTCCTGAGCAGTTCTTC. Encoded protein: CASSNRGPEQFF.

The V and J genes are TRBV7-6 and TRBJ2-7; D might be TRBD2 (5 bases). The CDR3 is made up of 12 amino acids. Trimming cost V 4 bases and J 6 bases, with 10 bases left between them. CDR1 is SGHVS and CDR2 is FNYEAQ in the germline V gene. CDR3 sequence: CASSSRAGEQYF. CDR3 DNA sequence: TGTGCCAGCAGCTCTCGGGCGGGCGAGCAGTACTTC.

The chain couples TRBV14 to TRBJ2-7; 8 bases map to TRBD1. With V trimmed by 2 bases and J by 6 bases, 9 bases remained unmatched. Germline values: CDR1 SGHDN, CDR2 FVKESK. The CDR3 covers 15 residues. This CDR3 is CASSQWTGRSSEQYF. The CDR3, as DNA: TGTGCCAGCAGCCAATGGACAGGGCGGAGTTCCGAGCAGTACTTC.

V gene TRBV11-3 combines with J gene TRBJ2-1; 7 nucleotides match TRBD2. Germline trimming cut 5 bases from V and 7 bases from J; bases unmatched to any gene: 17. The germline V gene encodes CDR1 SGHNT and CDR2 YENEEA. The length of the CDR3 is 17 residues. CDR3 amino acids: CASSPLAGAFLGNEQFF. The CDR3, as DNA: TGTGCCAGCAGCCCACTCGCGGGAGCCTTCTTGGGGAATGAGCAGTTCTTC.

J is TRBJ1-6 and V is TRBV5-6; D remains unclear. Trimming took 0 bases from V and 0 from J, leaving 7 bases between them. The CDR3 runs to 16 residues. Germline loops: CDR1 SGHDT, CDR2 YYEEEE. The CDR3 sequence: CASSLDAGSYNSPLHF. The CDR3 bases are TGTGCCAGCAGCTTGGATGCGGGCTCCTATAATTCACCCCTCCACTTT.

The chain links TRBV7-2 to TRBJ1-3; 8 bases align to TRBD1. CDR3 length: 16 amino acids. Germline trimming cut 4 bases from V and 2 bases from J; bases unmatched to any gene: 7. CDR1 SGHTA and CDR2 FQGNSA come from the germline V gene. The DNA for the CDR3 is TGTGCCAGCAGCTCTGACAGGGGCAGAGCTGGAAACACCATATATTTT. Translated: CASSSDRGRAGNTIYF.

The chain uses TRBV2 and TRBJ1-3; maybe TRBD1 (6 bases). V was pared by 4 bases and J by 2 bases, with 9 bases between. The V gene's germline CDR1 is SNHLY and CDR2 FYNNEI. The CDR3 runs 14 residues. As DNA, the CDR3 is TGTGCCAGCAGTGCAGGGGTTCCTGGAAACACCATATATTTT. Residues: CASSAGVPGNTIYF.